This TCR beta chain is drawn from a study of blood T cell repertoires in COVID-19 (dated by TCRdb to the early 2020s). Regarding the research as a whole: Samples from collaborators originated in the United States, Italy and Spain and spanned both the acute and convalescent phases of COVID-19. The sample metadata nearly always contained a de-identified subject ID, COVID-19 status, age in years and sex. Samples came from the ongoing ImmuneRACE study (first 160 participants) plus 1,254 subjects from 6 global collaborators. The prospective study material was composed of cDNA or gDNA derived from T cells, B-cell-depleted T cells, or PBMCs. A freely available public database, intended as a resource for researchers studying the immune response to SARS-CoV-2, is where the repertoires were released. The dataset comprised deeply sampled blood TCRbeta repertoires from subjects exposed to, actively infected with, or recovered from COVID-19. HLA class I and class II types, where available, came from metadata supplied by the sample provider rather than from assay-based typing. General findings and caveats noted by the study authors: The amount of clinical and demographic metadata varied by source and participant and was provided uncurated.

Participants in the prospective study were enrolled through a virtual design, were aged roughly 18 to 100 years, and lived in some 24 United States geographic areas. In the prospective study, cohorts were assigned on the basis of participant-reported clinical history obtained from a screening survey and a study questionnaire. ImmuneRACE Cohort 3 recovered participants were defined by two consecutive negative NP/OP PCR tests, healthcare professional clearance, or symptom resolution. Each participant in the prospective study had whole blood, serum and a nasopharyngeal or oropharyngeal swab collected by mobile phlebotomists. Prospective study participants could optionally give additional blood draws and questionnaires over an approximately 2-month period. Blood samples from the prospective study were shipped frozen or at room temperature prior to DNA extraction. A remark on this clone: The antigen it recognizes is unknown. Per-nucleotide qualities are absent, and no much larger clonotype sits a single base away.

TCRbeta CDR3 regions were amplified from genomic DNA using the immunoSEQ Assay, a bias-controlled multiplex PCR. As for the authors' bioinformatics: Nucleated cell counts per sample were estimated from amplification of reference gene primers within the assay. To quantify the absolute abundance of each unique TCRbeta CDR3 rearrangement, sequence reads were collapsed and filtered. For each sample, productive Simpson clonality was calculated as the square root of Simpson's diversity index over productive rearrangements. TCRdb's version of the immuneACCESS table is confined to in-frame rearrangements and falls short of the full clone set. An unresolved V gene accounts for under half of the shortfall where checked; the remainder is of unknown origin. Clone size and V and J calls were adopted from that table, with D and trimming inferred from the DNA. Counted in this sample were about 160,000 clones; roughly 80% of them appeared once. The ten top clones hold 4.4% of the sample.

CDR1 and CDR2 are drawn from the germline V gene (reference sequence): MNHEY, SMNVEV. At the junction V is shortened by 4 bases and J by 5 bases; bases outside the gene matches: 5. From the cysteine through the valine, the CDR3 covers 14 amino acids. Only the CDR3 part of the read is kept: 42 bases, read in frame from the first base. Sequenced input: PBMCs or T cells enriched from blood (not recorded which). This TCR was sampled from a woman in her forties or fifties who had recovered from COVID-19. This receptor chain uses TRBV27 and TRBJ2-7, with 10 bases in between that match TRBD2. The bases are TGTGCCAGCAGTTCCAGCGGGGGGGAGGACGAGCAGTACGTC. The encoded protein is CASSSSGGEDEQYV.